Shown below are 18 T cell receptor beta chains from a single sample sequenced in a study of shared clonotypes between healthy human individuals (dated by TCRdb to 2020 to 2022). The method was the immunoSEQ multiplex PCR assay. Imported from immuneACCESS, the table was reduced by TCRdb to in-frame sequences with V and J called. These copies leave out some clones; in studies compared against another copy, an unresolved V gene accounts for under half, and the cause of the remainder is not known. The table for this sample lists 2 million to 3 million clones; around 94% of them were counted only once. Over 0.12% of the sample is taken by the ten largest. Sample: naive CD4+ T cells sorted from blood. This specimen's cell subset or site label, per the study, means: CD45RA+ positively selected. The origin of the receptors is a man younger than 35 in good health.

The chain carries TRBV6-6 and TRBJ2-7; tentative D call: TRBD2 (6 bases). CDR1 MNHNY and CDR2 SVGAGI come from the germline V gene (reference sequence). Trimming cost V 2 bases and J 4 bases, with 12 bases left between them. The CDR3 loop spans 14 amino acids. The CDR3 DNA reads TGTGCCAGCAGTTACGGTCCGGGGGTATACGAGCAGTACTTC. It translates to CASSYGPGVYEQYF.

The rearrangement joins TRBV5-4 to TRBJ2-7, with D perhaps being TRBD1 or TRBD2 (5 bases each). This CDR3 is built from 16 residues. The ends were cut back, 0 bases at V and 6 bases at J, with 19 bases in the middle. The germline CDR1 and CDR2 sequences are SGHNT and YYREEE (reference sequence). This CDR3 reads CASSLAGVTGRGEQYF. DNA of the CDR3: TGTGCCAGCAGCTTGGCCGGGGTTACAGGAAGGGGCGAGCAGTACTTC.

CDR3 in amino acids: CASSPPGLAGGLAKNIQYF. The CDR3 coding sequence is TGTGCCAGCAGCCCGCCGGGACTAGCGGGAGGTTTGGCCAAAAACATTCAGTACTTC. V is TRBV7-2 and J is TRBJ2-4; 15 positions agree with TRBD2. Germline V gene lookup returns CDR1 SGHTA and CDR2 FQGNSA. V gave up 5 bases and J gave up 1 base; unmatched junction bases: 9. This CDR3 contains 19 residues.

In the case of this clone: This CDR3 is also generated by other DNA sequences in the sample. J is TRBJ2-7 and V is TRBV19; 8 nucleotides align to TRBD1. In germline, CDR1 is LNHDA, CDR2 SQIVND (reference sequence). The CDR3 loop spans 15 amino acids. With 1 base clipped from V and 1 base from J, the junction kept 3 bases outside the gene matches. This CDR3 reads CASSIVGTGSYEQYF. CDR3 in DNA: TGTGCCAGTAGTATAGTAGGGACAGGATCCTACGAGCAGTACTTC.

This chain joins TRBV5-6 and TRBJ1-1; D perhaps matches TRBD1 (5 bases). The CDR3 is made up of 14 amino acids. V was clipped by 2 bases and J by 5 bases, with 13 bases between them. The germline CDR1 and CDR2 sequences are SGHDT and YYEEEE. This CDR3 is CASSLEAGGTEAFF. Here the CDR3 DNA reads TGTGCCAGCAGCTTAGAGGCCGGGGGGACTGAAGCTTTCTTT.

This clone was detected only once. The identical CDR3 is also encoded by other nucleotide sequences in the sample. This chain's CDR3 is CASSLEGNSYEQYF. As DNA, the CDR3 is TGTGCCAGCAGCTTGGAGGGTAACTCCTACGAGCAGTACTTC. The rearrangement links TRBV5-4 to TRBJ2-7; no definite D call. V was pared by 0 bases and J by 0 bases, with 7 bases between. CDR3 length: 14 amino acids. The germline CDR1 and CDR2 sequences are SGHNT and YYREEE (reference sequence). Variable domain in full (rest from reference TRBV5-4 and TRBJ2-7): ETGVTQSPTHLIKTRGQQVTLRCSSQSGHNTVSWYQQALGQGPQFIFQYYREEENGRGNFPPRFSGLQFPNYSSELNVNALELDDSALYLCASSLEGNSYEQYFGPGTRLTVT.

J is TRBJ2-7 and V is TRBV7-2; D remains ambiguous. Per germline, CDR1 SGHTA and CDR2 FQGNSA. This CDR3 region has 14 residues. Deletions cut 5 bases from V and 2 bases from J, with 13 bases between. The chain's CDR3 is CASSRDWVAYEQYF. CDR3 bases: TGTGCCAGCAGCCGCGACTGGGTAGCCTACGAGCAGTACTTC.

V gene TRBV19 combines with J gene TRBJ1-6; D is unclear. With 4 bases removed from V and 7 bases from J, the gap between germline ends came to 14 bases. The CDR3 contains 15 residues. Per the germline V gene, CDR1 is LNHDA and CDR2 is SQIVND (reference sequence). This chain's CDR3 is CASSTTWEGNSPLHF. CDR3 coding DNA: TGTGCCAGTAGTACTACCTGGGAAGGGAATTCACCCCTCCACTTT.

The table lists this clone with a count of one. Other DNA sequences in this specimen translate into the identical CDR3. This chain joins TRBV6-6 and TRBJ2-7, with a possible D match to TRBD1 (6 bases). The length of the CDR3 is 14 residues. CDR1 and CDR2 from the germline V gene are MNHNY and SVGAGI (reference sequence). The V end was cut by 0 bases, the J end by 2 bases, with 8 bases between. CDR3 in DNA: TGTGCCAGCAGTTACTCGGCAGGGGCCTACGAGCAGTACTTC. Amino acids: CASSYSAGAYEQYF.

V usage is TRBV9 and J usage is TRBJ2-5; D possibly corresponds to TRBD2 (6 bases). CDR3 length equals 13 residues. Germline CDR1 is SGDLS and CDR2 is YYNGEE. Trimming removed 5 bases from V and 5 bases from J, with 13 bases in between. CDR3 loop: CASSDGSWETQYF. Written as DNA, the CDR3 is TGTGCCAGCAGTGACGGGAGCTGGGAGACCCAGTACTTC.

The rearrangement uses TRBV28 and TRBJ1-4, with a possible D match to TRBD1 (5 bases). The ends were cut back, 3 bases at V and 8 bases at J, with 13 bases in the middle. The CDR3 consists of 14 residues. Germline V lookup: CDR1 MDHEN, CDR2 SYDVKM. CDR3 region: CASSFQGKREKLFF. The CDR3 DNA is TGTGCCAGCAGTTTTCAGGGTAAAAGGGAAAAACTGTTTTTT.

The chain joins TRBV7-8 to TRBJ2-7; 7 bases match TRBD1. The CDR3 has 16 amino acids. In germline, CDR1 is SGHVS, CDR2 FQNEAQ. Trimming took 5 bases from V and 1 from J; bases not matched to a gene: 11. CDR3 bases: TGTGCCAGCAGCCTCCTAAAGGGACAGCCTTCCTACGAGCAGTACTTC. The encoded protein is CASSLLKGQPSYEQYF. The variable domain in full, with the rest retrieved from reference TRBV7-8 and TRBJ2-7, is GAGVSQSPRYKVAKRGQDVALRCDPISGHVSLFWYQQALGQGPEFLTYFQNEAQLDKSGLPSDRFFAERPEGSVSTLKIQRTQQEDSAVYLCASSLLKGQPSYEQYFGPGTRLTVT.

The chain links TRBV2 to TRBJ1-1, with D possibly being TRBD1 (5 bases). From germline, CDR1 is SNHLY and CDR2 FYNNEI. The V end lost 3 bases, the J end lost 1 base, and 9 bases lay between the germline ends. There are 14 residues in the CDR3. CDR3 DNA: TGTGCCAGCAGTGACCAGGGCTGGAACACTGAAGCTTTCTTT. Amino acid sequence: CASSDQGWNTEAFF.

The J gene is TRBJ2-2, the V gene TRBV5-1; 8 bases map to TRBD1. This CDR3 is 18 amino acids long. Germline V gives CDR1 SGHRS, CDR2 YFSETQ. Trimming at V came to 3 bases and at J to 6 bases, leaving 16 bases not matched to a gene. Here the CDR3 DNA reads TGCGCCAGCAGCTATTTATCCAGGGGGCGCGTGGTTGCCGGGGAGCTGTTTTTT. Translated: CASSYLSRGRVVAGELFF.

This chain links TRBV10-2 with TRBJ2-1; D might be TRBD2 (5 bases). The germline gives CDR1 WSHSY, CDR2 SAAADI. The length of the CDR3 is 13 residues. Trimming left V 8 bases short and J 9 bases short, with 17 bases between. The chain's CDR3 is CASFRGSSGEQFF. The CDR3 bases are TGCGCCAGCTTCCGGGGTTCCTCCGGTGAGCAGTTCTTC.

This chain uses TRBV7-2 with TRBJ2-7; D unresolved. The V end was cut by 4 bases, the J end by 2 bases, with 12 bases between. This CDR3 comprises 14 residues. Germline values: CDR1 SGHTA, CDR2 FQGNSA. The CDR3 sequence: CASSSRSWAYEQYF. As DNA, the CDR3 is TGTGCCAGCAGCTCCCGGTCGTGGGCCTACGAGCAGTACTTC.

This clone was counted a few times. This chain connects TRBV10-1 to TRBJ1-5, with TRBD1 as a possible D gene (6 bases). V lost 5 bases to trimming and J lost 3 bases, with 8 bases between them. CDR1 is WNHNN, CDR2 SYGVQD, per germline (reference sequence). The length of the CDR3 is 13 residues. CDR3 in amino acids: CASSQGYNQPQHF. Written as DNA, the CDR3 is TGCGCCAGCAGTCAGGGGTACAATCAGCCCCAGCATTTT.

V and J are TRBV5-1 and TRBJ2-7; 7 nucleotides line up with TRBD2. V trimming: 3 bases; J trimming: 4 bases; junction bases outside the gene matches: 4. CDR1 and CDR2 from the germline V gene are SGHRS and YFSETQ. The CDR3 is 13 amino acids. CDR3 residues: CASSWEGGYEQYF. The CDR3 nucleotides read TGCGCCAGCAGCTGGGAGGGCGGTTACGAGCAGTACTTC.